The entry below describes one T cell receptor (beta chain). This receptor's antigen is unknown. One base away there is no much larger clone; base qualities are not given. Explained via the paper, the time point label denotes: baseline before first vaccination. The vaccinee samples were drawn from two UK trials, COV001 and COV002, one of which was a single-blind randomized controlled phase 2/3 trial testing AZD1222 (ChAdOx1 nCoV-19) in healthy adults. For TCRbeta chain sequencing, PBMC samples were collected from trial participants at day 0 and at day 28 after the second dose. These data originate in a study of T cell responses to AZD1222 COVID-19 vaccine (dated by TCRdb to the early 2020s). Looking at the study overall: AZD1222 recipients with second doses at about 4 weeks or about 12 weeks were pooled, because spike-specific TCR depth and breadth did not differ between schedules. A total of about 230 trial participants underwent TCR sequencing, of whom about 200 received two doses of AZD1222 and about 25 received two doses of the MenACWY control vaccine. Enrollment into the trials was organized by age into subgroups of 18-55, 56-69 and 70-plus years, and those subgroups contained roughly 150, 30 and 60 TCR-sequenced participants, respectively. The investigation overall reported the following: Epitopes outside the regions mutated in the B.1.351 and B.1.1.7 variants were reportedly recognized by nearly half of the unique spike-specific TCRs. Participants were mostly white British, with more females than males. The authors suggested clonal diversity may have been underestimated. CD4 TCRs associated with the vaccine covered the entire spike protein, and the dominant responses were in regions 160-218 and 743-854. Because no samples from the day 14 peak response were available, repertoires could be characterized only after the peak T cell response. Spike-specific TCR breadth and depth rose significantly after two AZD1222 doses compared with day 0 and with MenACWY recipients. Conclusions about previously exposed vaccinees are limited, since just 6 or 7 AZD1222 recipients were seropositive for SARS-CoV-2 at baseline. The 56-69-year group was small, and its depth increase did not reach significance, likely because of low power.

The CDR3 regions of human TCRbeta chains were analyzed by immunosequencing. The authors' pipeline ran thus. TCRs in the repertoires were compared against a reference library of SARS-CoV-2-specific TCRs that had been generated with the MIRA antigen-specificity platform. Breadth was defined as the fraction of unique TCRs that were SARS-CoV-2-associated. Depth was defined as the fraction of total T cells that were SARS-CoV-2-associated. Using the MIRA data, each spike-specific TCR was mapped to the spike region that the TCR reacts to and placed in a CD4 or CD8 class. Log10-transformed breadth and depth values were compared by one-way ANOVA with Sidak's multiple comparisons tests. TCRdb took over this immuneACCESS table, retaining in-frame rearrangements with V and J assigned. Such tables are incomplete; in checked studies, under half of the missing clones stem from an unresolved V gene, and the remainder is unexplained. V, J and clone size are those of that table, while D and trimming were read from the DNA. The sample table shows 150,000 to 200,000 clones, and 85% to 95% are seen once. Less than 3% of the sample rests with the top ten.

Source: peripheral blood, taken on day 0 of AZD1222 vaccination. The receptor's source is an adult in good health.

The CDR3 reads CASSIPRVQGEGSPLHF. The DNA sequence is as follows: TGTGCCAGTAGTATCCCCCGGGTACAGGGAGAAGGATCACCCCTCCACTTT. Here the chain combines TRBV19 and TRBJ1-6, and the D gene may be TRBD1, 6 bases matching. The CDR1 and CDR2 encoded by the germline V gene (reference sequence) are LNHDA and SQIVND. At the junction V is shortened by 3 bases and J by 10 bases, with 22 bases in between. The CDR3, cysteine through phenylalanine, is 17 amino acids long. The kept DNA is CDR3 alone, 51 bases in frame from the first base.